Following are 9 T cell receptor beta chains from one sample sequenced in a study of post-analysis software for immune sequencing data. Study results and caveats: Patients carried a handful of TRBV segments more frequently than controls did, and TRBV5-6, TRBV5-1 and TRBV20-1 were among them.

cDNA libraries of TCR beta carried unique molecular identifiers. A single record per CDR3 protein comes from TCRdb applying MiXCR to the PCR reads. The sample lists about 500,000 distinct CDR3 sequences; roughly 45% were seen once. Antigen specificity for these receptors is unknown. The sample consisted of blood. The source is a girl under 18 with multiple sclerosis.

The chain has TRBV24-1 and TRBJ2-2; 9 bases line up with TRBD1. J was trimmed by 7 bases and V by 7 bases; bases with no gene match: 6. The CDR3 contains 14 residues. Germline lookup yields CDR1 KGHDR and CDR2 SFDVKD. The DNA of the CDR3 is TGTGCCACCAGGGGGACAGGGATTTTCGGGGAGCTGTTTTTT. This codes for CATRGTGIFGELFF.

The gene calls are TRBV20-1 and TRBJ2-1; 8 nucleotides agree with TRBD2. The length of the CDR3 is 15 residues. Trimming removed 5 bases from V and 8 bases from J; junction bases left unmatched: 14. Germline CDR1 reads DFQATT; CDR2 reads SNEGSKA (reference sequence). The CDR3 region is CSADRLAPLGDEQFF. CDR3 sequence (DNA): TGCAGTGCTGATAGACTAGCGCCACTAGGGGATGAGCAGTTCTTC.

Only a few counts were recorded for this clonotype. The gene calls are TRBV20-1 and TRBJ2-3; 7 nucleotides line up with TRBD2. The CDR3 totals 17 residues. V was pared by 0 bases and J by 1 base, with 10 bases of the junction left unmatched. Germline V gives CDR1 DFQATT, CDR2 SNEGSKA (reference sequence). The CDR3 nucleotides are TGCAGTGCTAGAGATCCGAAGGGCGGGAGCCGCACAGATACGCAGTATTTT. The encoded protein is CSARDPKGGSRTDTQYF.

The sample holds a few counts of this clonotype. This chain links TRBV7-8 with TRBJ1-5; D call uncertain. Per the germline V gene, CDR1 is SGHVS and CDR2 is FQNEAQ. This CDR3 is 15 amino acids long. Deletions cut 1 base from V and 6 bases from J, with 13 bases between. The CDR3 coding sequence is TGTGCCAGCAGCTTAGAGCGTCTGGGTCCTCAGCCCCAGCATTTT. Its translation: CASSLERLGPQPQHF.

The rearrangement joins TRBV7-9 to TRBJ2-2; D perhaps matches TRBD2 (6 bases). V dropped 6 bases and J dropped 1 base, with 12 bases sitting between them. The germline CDR1 and CDR2 sequences are SEHNR and FQNEAQ (reference sequence). This CDR3 is built from 15 residues. CDR3 coding DNA: TGTGCCAGCAGGCTGGGAGGACTGAACACCGGGGAGCTGTTTTTT. This encodes CASRLGGLNTGELFF.

This clonotype occurred a few times. V and J are TRBV7-2 and TRBJ1-4; D remains ambiguous. The CDR3 covers 13 residues. V was shortened by 2 bases and J by 4 bases, with 5 bases between the two germline ends. Germline-derived CDR1 and CDR2 are SGHTA and FQGNSA. CDR3 amino acids: CASSLNHNEKLFF. The CDR3 DNA reads as TGTGCCAGCAGCTTAAACCATAATGAAAAACTGTTTTTT.

The chain recombines TRBV20-1 with TRBJ2-7; no firm D call. The CDR3 is made up of 12 amino acids. Germline lookup yields CDR1 DFQATT and CDR2 SNEGSKA (reference sequence). V lost 0 bases and J 3 bases, leaving 6 bases between the germline ends. This CDR3 reads CSARDPGYEQYF. CDR3 sequence (DNA): TGCAGTGCTAGAGATCCTGGCTACGAGCAGTACTTC.

This clonotype was counted a few times. The V and J genes are TRBV10-1 and TRBJ1-5; no firm D call. V was trimmed by 8 bases and J by 0 bases, leaving 17 bases between them. The CDR3 is 16 amino acids. Germline CDR1 is WNHNN and CDR2 is SYGVQD (reference sequence). The CDR3 is CASGFRSGYSNQPQHF. The DNA of the CDR3 is TGCGCCAGCGGATTCCGGTCGGGCTATAGCAATCAGCCCCAGCATTTT.

The CDR3 DNA reads TGCGCCAGCAGCCAAGCTACACAGGGTTTCGATCAGCCCCAGCATTTT. This translates into CASSQATQGFDQPQHF. V usage is TRBV4-1 and J usage is TRBJ1-5, with D maybe TRBD1 (6 bases). CDR1 is MGHRA and CDR2 is YSYEKL in the germline V gene. Trimming removed 1 base at V and 5 bases at J, with 15 bases between. This CDR3 has 16 residues.